This T cell receptor (beta chain) was recovered during a study of Graves' ophthalmopathy and Graves' hyperthyroidism. The wider study: No treatment had been given when peripheral blood was collected at initial diagnosis. General study findings and limits: Detection in blood was also observed for most expanded thyroid clonotypes above 0.001 frequency.

As the template, RNA transcripts were used to amplify TCR beta CDR3 regions. In the first round, RT-PCR was carried out with HTBI primers, and a multiplex PCR formed the second round. MiXCR was run by TCRdb on the multiplex PCR reads, yielding one entry per CDR3 protein. This sample yields 600,000 to 700,000 distinct CDR3 sequences, of which 35% to 45% are seen a single time; about 3.3% belongs to the top ten. As regards this clonotype: The antigen is not known.

Per the germline V gene, CDR1 is LNHDA and CDR2 is SQIVND (reference sequence). J was trimmed by 2 bases and V by 5 bases; bases with no gene match: 5. The CDR3 extends over 14 amino acids. Moderate-to-severe activity, CAS at least 3, NOSPECS at least 4 and duration under 3 months characterized donors with ophthalmopathy. The diagnosis combined clinical symptoms, thyroxine, TRAb, thyroid ultrasound and orbital computed tomography scans. The sequence was obtained from an adult man with Graves' ophthalmopathy. Sequenced sample: peripheral blood. The J gene is TRBJ2-5, the V gene TRBV19; 7 bases are a match to TRBD2. The chain's CDR3 is CASSATSDQETQYF. For the CDR3, the DNA is TGTGCCAGTAGTGCTACTAGCGATCAAGAGACCCAGTACTTC.